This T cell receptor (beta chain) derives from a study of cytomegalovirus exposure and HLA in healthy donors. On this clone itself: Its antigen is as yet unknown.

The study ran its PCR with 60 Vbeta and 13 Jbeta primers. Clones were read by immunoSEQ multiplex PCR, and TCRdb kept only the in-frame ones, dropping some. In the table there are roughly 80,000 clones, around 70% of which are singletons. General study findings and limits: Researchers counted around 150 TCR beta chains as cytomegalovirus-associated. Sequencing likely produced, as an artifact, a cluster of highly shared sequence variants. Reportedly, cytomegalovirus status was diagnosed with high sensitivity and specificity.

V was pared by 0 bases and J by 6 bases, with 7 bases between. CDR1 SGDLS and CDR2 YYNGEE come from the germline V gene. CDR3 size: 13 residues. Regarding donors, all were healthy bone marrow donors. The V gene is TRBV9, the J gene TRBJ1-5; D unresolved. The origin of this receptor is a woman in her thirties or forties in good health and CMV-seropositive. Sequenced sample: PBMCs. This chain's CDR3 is CASSVELSQPQHF. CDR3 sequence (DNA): TGTGCCAGCAGCGTAGAGCTTAGTCAGCCCCAGCATTTT. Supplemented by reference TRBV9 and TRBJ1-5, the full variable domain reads DSGVTQTPKHLITATGQRVTLRCSPRSGDLSVYWYQQSLDQGLQFLIQYYNGEERAKGNILERFSAQQFPDLHSELNLSSLELGDSALYFCASSVELSQPQHFGDGTRLSIL.